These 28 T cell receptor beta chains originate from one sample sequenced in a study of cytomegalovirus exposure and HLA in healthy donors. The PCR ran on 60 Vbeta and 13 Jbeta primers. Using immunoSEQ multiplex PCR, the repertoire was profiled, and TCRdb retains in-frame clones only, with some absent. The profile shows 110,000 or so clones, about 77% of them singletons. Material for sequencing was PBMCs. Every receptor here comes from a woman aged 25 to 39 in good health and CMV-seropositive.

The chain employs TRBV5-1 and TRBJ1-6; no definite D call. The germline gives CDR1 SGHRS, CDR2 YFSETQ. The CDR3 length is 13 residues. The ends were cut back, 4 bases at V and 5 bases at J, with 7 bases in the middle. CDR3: CASSRENNSPLHF. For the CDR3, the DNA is TGCGCCAGCAGCAGGGAGAATAATTCACCCCTCCACTTT.

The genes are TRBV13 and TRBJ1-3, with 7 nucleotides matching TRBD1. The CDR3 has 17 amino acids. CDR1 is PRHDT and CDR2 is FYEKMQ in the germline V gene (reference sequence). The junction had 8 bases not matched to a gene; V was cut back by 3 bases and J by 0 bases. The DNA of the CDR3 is TGTGCCAGCAGCTTCGGGGGACAGAAGTACTCTGGAAACACCATATATTTT. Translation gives CASSFGGQKYSGNTIYF.

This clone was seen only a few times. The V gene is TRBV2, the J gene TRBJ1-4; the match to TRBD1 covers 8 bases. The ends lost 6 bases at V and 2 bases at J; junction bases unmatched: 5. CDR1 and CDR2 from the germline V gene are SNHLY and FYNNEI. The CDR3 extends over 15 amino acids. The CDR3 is CASRDREATNEKLFF. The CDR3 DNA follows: TGTGCCAGCAGGGACAGGGAGGCCACTAATGAAAAACTGTTTTTT.

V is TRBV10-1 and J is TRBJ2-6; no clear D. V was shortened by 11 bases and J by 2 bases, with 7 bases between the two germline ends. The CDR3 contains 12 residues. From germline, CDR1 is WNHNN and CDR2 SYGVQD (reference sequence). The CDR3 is CALAAGANVLTF. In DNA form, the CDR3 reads TGCGCCTTGGCGGCTGGGGCCAACGTCCTGACTTTC.

CDR3 DNA sequence: TGTGCCAGTAGTTATGTCGGCAGGGGGAGTTCACCCCTCCACTTT. Its translation: CASSYVGRGSSPLHF. This sequence joins TRBV19 and TRBJ1-6; 7 nucleotides match TRBD1. Germline lookup yields CDR1 LNHDA and CDR2 SQIVND (reference sequence). V dropped 5 bases and J dropped 9; count of bases not matched to a gene: 10. The CDR3 has 15 amino acids.

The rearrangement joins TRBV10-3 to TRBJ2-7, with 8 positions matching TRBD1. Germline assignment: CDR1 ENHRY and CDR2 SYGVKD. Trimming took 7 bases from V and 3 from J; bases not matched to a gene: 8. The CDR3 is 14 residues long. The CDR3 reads CAIKAGTGDYEQYF. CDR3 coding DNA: TGTGCCATCAAAGCCGGGACAGGAGACTACGAGCAGTACTTC.

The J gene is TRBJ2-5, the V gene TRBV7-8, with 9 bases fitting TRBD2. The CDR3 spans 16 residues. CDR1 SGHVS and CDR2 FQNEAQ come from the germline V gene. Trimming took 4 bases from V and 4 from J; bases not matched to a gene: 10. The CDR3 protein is CASSSELAGSRETQYF. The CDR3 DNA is TGTGCCAGCAGCTCAGAACTAGCGGGCTCAAGAGAGACCCAGTACTTC.

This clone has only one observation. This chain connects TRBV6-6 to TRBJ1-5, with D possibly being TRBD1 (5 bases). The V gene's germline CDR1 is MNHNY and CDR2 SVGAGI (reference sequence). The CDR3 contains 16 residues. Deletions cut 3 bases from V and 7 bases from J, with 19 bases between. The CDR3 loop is CASSYRVGAPAQPQHF. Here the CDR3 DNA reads TGTGCCAGCAGTTATAGGGTAGGGGCTCCCGCCCAGCCCCAGCATTTT.

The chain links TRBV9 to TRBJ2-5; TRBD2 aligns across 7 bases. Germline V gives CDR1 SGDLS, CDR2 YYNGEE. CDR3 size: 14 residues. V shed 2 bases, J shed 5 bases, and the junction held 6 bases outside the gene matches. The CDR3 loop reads CASSVYGGTETQYF. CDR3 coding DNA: TGTGCCAGCAGCGTTTACGGGGGGACGGAGACCCAGTACTTC. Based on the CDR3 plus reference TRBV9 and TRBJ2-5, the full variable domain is DSGVTQTPKHLITATGQRVTLRCSPRSGDLSVYWYQQSLDQGLQFLIQYYNGEERAKGNILERFSAQQFPDLHSELNLSSLELGDSALYFCASSVYGGTETQYFGPGTRLLVL.

The CDR3 sequence is CASKGQGERNEQFF. CDR3 DNA: TGTGCCAGCAAAGGACAGGGAGAAAGGAATGAGCAGTTCTTC. This chain connects TRBV6-1 to TRBJ2-1, with TRBD1 identical over 8 bases. From germline, CDR1 is MNHNS and CDR2 SASEGT. The length of the CDR3 is 14 residues. Trimming at V came to 7 bases and at J to 7 bases, leaving 9 bases not matched to a gene.

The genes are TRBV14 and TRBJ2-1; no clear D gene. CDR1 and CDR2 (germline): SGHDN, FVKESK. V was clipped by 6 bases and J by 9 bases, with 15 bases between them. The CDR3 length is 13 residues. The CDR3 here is CASRVLGPGEQFF. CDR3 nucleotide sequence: TGTGCCAGCAGAGTGTTAGGTCCGGGTGAGCAGTTCTTC.

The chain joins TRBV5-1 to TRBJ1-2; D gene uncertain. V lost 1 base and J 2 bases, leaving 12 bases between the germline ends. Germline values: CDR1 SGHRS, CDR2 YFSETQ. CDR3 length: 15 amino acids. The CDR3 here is CASSLMSGRNYGYTF. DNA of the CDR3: TGCGCCAGCAGCTTGATGTCCGGCAGGAACTATGGCTACACCTTC.

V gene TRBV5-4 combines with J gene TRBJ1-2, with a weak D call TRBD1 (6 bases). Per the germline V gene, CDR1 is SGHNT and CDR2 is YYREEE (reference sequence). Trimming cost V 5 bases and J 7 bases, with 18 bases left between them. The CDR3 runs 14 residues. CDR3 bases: TGTGCCAGCAGGGCGGGGGCGGGGGATTTTGGCTACACCTTC. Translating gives CASRAGAGDFGYTF.

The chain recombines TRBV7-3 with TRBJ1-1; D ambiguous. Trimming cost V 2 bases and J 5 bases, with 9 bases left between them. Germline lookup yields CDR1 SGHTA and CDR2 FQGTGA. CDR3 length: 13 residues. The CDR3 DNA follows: TGTGCCAGCAGCTTAGACTTGGAGACTGAAGCTTTCTTT. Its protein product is CASSLDLETEAFF.

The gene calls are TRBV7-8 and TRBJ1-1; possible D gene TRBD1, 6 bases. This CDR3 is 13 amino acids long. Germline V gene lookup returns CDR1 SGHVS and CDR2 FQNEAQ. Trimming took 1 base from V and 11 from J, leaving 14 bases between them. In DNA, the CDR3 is TGTGCCAGCAGCTTAGAACAGGGTATCGGGGCTTTCTTT. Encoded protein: CASSLEQGIGAFF.

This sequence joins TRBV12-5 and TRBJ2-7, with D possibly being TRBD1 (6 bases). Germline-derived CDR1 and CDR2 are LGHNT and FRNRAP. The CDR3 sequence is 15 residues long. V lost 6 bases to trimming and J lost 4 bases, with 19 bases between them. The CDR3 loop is CASGPVTGNGYEQYF. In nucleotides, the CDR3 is TGTGCTAGTGGGCCCGTAACAGGGAATGGGTACGAGCAGTACTTC. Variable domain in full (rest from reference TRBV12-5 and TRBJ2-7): DARVTQTPRHKVTEMGQEVTMRCQPILGHNTVFWYRQTMMQGLELLAYFRNRAPLDDSGMPKDRFSAEMPDATLATLKIQPSEPRDSAVYFCASGPVTGNGYEQYFGPGTRLTVT.

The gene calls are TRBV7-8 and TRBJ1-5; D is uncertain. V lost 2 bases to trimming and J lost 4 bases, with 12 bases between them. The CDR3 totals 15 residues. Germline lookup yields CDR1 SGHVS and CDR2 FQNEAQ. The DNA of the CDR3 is TGTGCCAGCAGCTTATTTACAGACAATAATCAGCCCCAGCATTTT. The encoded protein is CASSLFTDNNQPQHF.

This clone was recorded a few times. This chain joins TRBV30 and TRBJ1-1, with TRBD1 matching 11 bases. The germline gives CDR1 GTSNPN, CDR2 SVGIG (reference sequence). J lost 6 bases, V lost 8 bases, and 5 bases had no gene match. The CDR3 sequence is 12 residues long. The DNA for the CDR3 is TGTGCCGGGACAGGGGGTGGGCCTGAAGCTTTCTTT. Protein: CAGTGGGPEAFF. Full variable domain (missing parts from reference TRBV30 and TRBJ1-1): SQTIHQWPATLVQPVGSPLSLECTVEGTSNPNLYWYRQAAGRGLQLLFYSVGIGQISSEVPQNLSASRPQDRQFILSSKKLLLSDSGFYLCAGTGGGPEAFFGQGTRLTVV.

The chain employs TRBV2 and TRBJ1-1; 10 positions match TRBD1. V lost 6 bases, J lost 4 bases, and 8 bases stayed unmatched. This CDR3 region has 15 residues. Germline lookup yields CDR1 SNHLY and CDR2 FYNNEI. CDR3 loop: CASSQMTGGVTEAFF. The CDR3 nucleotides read TGTGCCAGCAGCCAAATGACAGGGGGCGTCACTGAAGCTTTCTTT.

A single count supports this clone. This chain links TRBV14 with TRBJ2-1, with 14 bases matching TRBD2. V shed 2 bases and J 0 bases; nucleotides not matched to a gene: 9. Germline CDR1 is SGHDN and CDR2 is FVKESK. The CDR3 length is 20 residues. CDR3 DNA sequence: TGTGCCAGCAGCCAACTCCCCGGGACTAGCGGGGGTAGCTCCTACAATGAGCAGTTCTTC. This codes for CASSQLPGTSGGSSYNEQFF.

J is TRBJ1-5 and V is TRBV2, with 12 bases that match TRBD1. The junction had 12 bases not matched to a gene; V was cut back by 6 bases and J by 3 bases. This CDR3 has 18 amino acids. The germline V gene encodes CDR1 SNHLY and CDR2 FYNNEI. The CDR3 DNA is TGTGCCAGCAGGGGGGGACAGGGGGCGAACGAGGACAATCAGCCCCAGCATTTT. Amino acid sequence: CASRGGQGANEDNQPQHF.

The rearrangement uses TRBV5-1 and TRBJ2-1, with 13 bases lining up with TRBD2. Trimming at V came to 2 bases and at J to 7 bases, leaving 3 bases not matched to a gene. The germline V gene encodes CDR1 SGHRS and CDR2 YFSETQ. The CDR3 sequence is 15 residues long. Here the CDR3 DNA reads TGCGCCAGCAGCTTACGGACTAGCGGGAGTAATGAGCAGTTCTTC. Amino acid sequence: CASSLRTSGSNEQFF.

CDR3 in amino acids: CASSLTGDSYEQYF. DNA for the CDR3: TGTGCCAGCAGCTTGACAGGGGACTCCTACGAGCAGTACTTC. The V call is TRBV7-3, the J call TRBJ2-7; 8 bases match TRBD1. Per germline, CDR1 SGHTA and CDR2 FQGTGA. The J segment lost 0 bases and the V segment lost 3 bases, leaving 1 base of the junction unmatched. The CDR3 spans 14 residues.

CDR3 amino acids: CASSVTGGDQPQHF. The CDR3, as DNA: TGTGCCAGCAGTGTGACAGGGGGAGATCAGCCCCAGCATTTT. The chain carries TRBV6-1 and TRBJ1-5, with TRBD1 identical over 9 bases. Germline values: CDR1 MNHNS, CDR2 SASEGT. The ends lost 4 bases at V and 5 bases at J; junction bases unmatched: 3. CDR3 length: 14 residues.

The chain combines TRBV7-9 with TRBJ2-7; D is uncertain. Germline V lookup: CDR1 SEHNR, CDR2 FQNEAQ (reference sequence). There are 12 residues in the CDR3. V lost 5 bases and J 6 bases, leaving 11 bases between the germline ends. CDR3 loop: CASSPRSGEQYF. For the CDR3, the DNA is TGTGCCAGCAGCCCCCGTAGTGGCGAGCAGTACTTC.

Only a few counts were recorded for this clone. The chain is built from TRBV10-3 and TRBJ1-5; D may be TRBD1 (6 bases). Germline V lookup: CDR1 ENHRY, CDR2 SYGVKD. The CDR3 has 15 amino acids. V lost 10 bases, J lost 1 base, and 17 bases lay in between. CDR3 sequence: CATGGEGVSNQPQHF. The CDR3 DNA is TGTGCCACCGGAGGTGAGGGGGTCAGCAATCAGCCCCAGCATTTT.

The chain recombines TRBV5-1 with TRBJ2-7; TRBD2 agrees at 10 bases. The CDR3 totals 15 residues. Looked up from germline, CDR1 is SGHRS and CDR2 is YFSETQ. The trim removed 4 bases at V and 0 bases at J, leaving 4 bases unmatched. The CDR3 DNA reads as TGCGCCAGCAGCCTTGGACTAGCGGACTCCTACGAGCAGTACTTC. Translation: CASSLGLADSYEQYF.

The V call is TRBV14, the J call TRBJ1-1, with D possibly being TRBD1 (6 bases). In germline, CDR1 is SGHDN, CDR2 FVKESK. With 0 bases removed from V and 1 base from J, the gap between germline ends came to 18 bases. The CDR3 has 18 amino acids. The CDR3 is CASSQEGRDTYSNTEAFF. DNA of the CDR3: TGTGCCAGCAGCCAAGAGGGTAGGGACACCTATTCGAACACTGAAGCTTTCTTT.